This T cell receptor (beta chain) derives from a study of cytomegalovirus exposure and HLA in healthy donors. Looking at the study overall: Findings of an earlier analysis included 90 million to 120 million unique TCR beta sequences from roughly 190 million T cells. Findings and caveats of the study: Highly shared variants forming one cluster were likely a sequencing artifact.

Primers included in the PCR were 60 Vbeta and 13 Jbeta primers. Data came from immunoSEQ multiplex PCR; TCRdb stores just in-frame clones and leaves some out. The table includes some 190,000 clones, around 86% detected once. This clone was observed once. Antigen specificity is unknown. This CDR3 is 13 amino acids long. Germline CDR1 and CDR2: WNHNN and SYGVQD (reference sequence). The V and J ends lost 5 bases and 14 bases, in that order; junction bases with no gene match: 12. The chain is built from TRBV10-1 and TRBJ2-1, with 7 bases lining up with TRBD1. The TCR sequence derives from a man younger than 40 in good health and CMV-seronegative. Sequences were obtained from PBMCs. CDR3 nucleotides: TGCGCCAGCAGTACGACCACGACAGGGTCGGAGTTCTTC. Amino acids: CASSTTTTGSEFF.